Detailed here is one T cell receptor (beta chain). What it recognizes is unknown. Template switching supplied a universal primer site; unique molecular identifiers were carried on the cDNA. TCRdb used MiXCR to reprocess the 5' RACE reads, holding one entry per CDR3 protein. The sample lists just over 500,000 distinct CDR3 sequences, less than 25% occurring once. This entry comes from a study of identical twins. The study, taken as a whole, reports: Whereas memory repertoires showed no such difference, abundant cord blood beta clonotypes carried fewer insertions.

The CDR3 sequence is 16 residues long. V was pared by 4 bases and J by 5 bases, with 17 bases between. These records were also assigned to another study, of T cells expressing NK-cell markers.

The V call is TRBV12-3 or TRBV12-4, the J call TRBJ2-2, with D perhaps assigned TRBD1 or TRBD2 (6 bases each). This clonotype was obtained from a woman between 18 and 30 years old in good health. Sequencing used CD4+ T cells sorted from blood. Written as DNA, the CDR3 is TGTGCCAGCAGTTCGCATACAGGGAGGTGGACCGGGGAGCTGTTTTTT. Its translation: CASSSHTGRWTGELFF.